This T cell receptor (beta chain) originates from a study of technical replicates of blood from a handful of donors. TCRdb's table, derived via immunoSEQ multiplex PCR, lists solely in-frame clones and lacks some. The sample has some 14,000 clones, about four fifths seen once. This receptor was taken from a human donor in good health. Material for sequencing was PBMCs.

CDR3 nucleotide sequence: TGCGCCAGCAGCCCGTTGGTAGCGGAAAGCTCCTACAATGAGCAGTTCTTC. The encoded protein is CASSPLVAESSYNEQFF. J is TRBJ2-1 and V is TRBV5-1; possible D gene TRBD2, 6 bases. Germline V gene sequence: CDR1 SGHRS, CDR2 YFSETQ. The CDR3 runs to 17 residues. Trimming removed 4 bases from V and 0 bases from J, with 17 bases in between.